Below are 5 T cell receptor beta chains sequenced from a single sample in a study of cytomegalovirus exposure and HLA in healthy donors. PCR primers comprised 60 Vbeta and 13 Jbeta primers. Data came from immunoSEQ multiplex PCR; TCRdb stores just in-frame clones and leaves some out. Of roughly 250,000 clones listed, around two thirds are singletons. Material: PBMCs. These receptors all come from a female donor in good health and CMV-seronegative.

The chain joins TRBV29-1 to TRBJ1-1; tentative D call: TRBD1 (6 bases). CDR1 and CDR2 (germline): SQVTM, ANQGSEA. The CDR3 length is 13 residues. Trimming took 0 bases from V and 1 from J, leaving 6 bases between them. CDR3 loop: CSVEEGANTEAFF. DNA for the CDR3: TGCAGCGTTGAAGAGGGGGCGAACACTGAAGCTTTCTTT.

The chain links TRBV7-9 to TRBJ1-5; no firm D call. CDR3 length: 13 amino acids. CDR1 and CDR2 from the germline V gene are SEHNR and FQNEAQ (reference sequence). V lost 5 bases and J lost 5, with 10 bases in between. Here the CDR3 reads CASSPGVDQPQHF. The CDR3 DNA sequence: TGTGCCAGCAGCCCCGGGGTCGATCAGCCCCAGCATTTT.

This clone was seen just once. The V gene is TRBV7-2, the J gene TRBJ2-3; D ambiguous. V lost 7 bases and J 2 bases, leaving 4 bases between the germline ends. The CDR3 sequence is 11 residues long. Germline CDR1 is SGHTA and CDR2 is FQGNSA. The CDR3 sequence: CASTNTDTQYF. The CDR3 DNA reads TGTGCCAGCACCAACACAGATACGCAGTATTTT.

This CDR3 is CASSSAGTGGTEAFF. The CDR3 nucleotides read TGCGCCAGCAGCTCCGCCGGGACAGGGGGCACTGAAGCTTTCTTT. This chain links TRBV5-1 with TRBJ1-1, with 11 bases aligning to TRBD1. CDR1 and CDR2 from the germline V gene are SGHRS and YFSETQ. This CDR3 region has 15 residues. V lost 3 bases and J lost 4; bases outside the gene matches: 5.

This chain connects TRBV30 to TRBJ1-2, with D maybe TRBD1 (5 bases). This CDR3 has 12 residues. Trimming stripped 5 bases from V and 8 bases from J, with 15 bases between. Germline CDR1 reads GTSNPN; CDR2 reads SVGIG (reference sequence). This CDR3 reads CAWGLGEGGYTF. The CDR3 region has the DNA TGTGCCTGGGGCCTGGGGGAGGGAGGCTACACCTTC.